These 31 T cell receptor beta chains were sequenced from one sample in a study of T cell responses to AZD1222 COVID-19 vaccine (dated by TCRdb to the early 2020s). This specimen's time point label, per the study, means: about 28 days (+/-7) after the second vaccine dose. Library preparation employed the immunoSEQ multiplex PCR assay. In its TCRdb copy, this immuneACCESS table keeps in-frame sequences only and misses some clones. Where compared with another copy, unresolved V genes explain less than half of these, and the others have no known cause. This sample comprises 120,000 or so clones, 86% of them detected only once. The ten largest clones capture 17% of the sample. Sequences were derived from peripheral blood, sampled 28 days after the second AZD1222 dose. Receptor source: an adult who received the AZD1222 COVID-19 vaccine.

This chain connects TRBV9 to TRBJ2-3; TRBD1 or TRBD2 may be the D gene (5 bases each). The germline CDR1 and CDR2 sequences are SGDLS and YYNGEE. V was trimmed by 3 bases and J by 10 bases, leaving 9 bases between them. The CDR3 runs 11 residues. The CDR3, as DNA: TGTGCCAGCAGCGGAGGGGTTGCGCAGTATTTT. Residues: CASSGGVAQYF.

The sample holds one count of this clone. V is TRBV6-5 and J is TRBJ1-5; D gene uncertain. Trimming took 5 bases from V and 4 from J, leaving 15 bases between them. Germline-derived CDR1 and CDR2 are MNHEY and SVGAGI. The CDR3 runs 15 residues. In nucleotides, the CDR3 is TGTGCCAGCAGTCGGACCTCTGTACTAAATCAGCCCCAGCATTTT. It codes for CASSRTSVLNQPQHF.

The V gene is TRBV7-3, the J gene TRBJ1-1; no definite D call. The CDR3 covers 13 residues. Trimming stripped 2 bases from V and 3 bases from J, with 7 bases between. Germline values: CDR1 SGHTA, CDR2 FQGTGA. The CDR3 DNA reads as TGTGCCAGCAGCTTATCATCGGACACTGAAGCTTTCTTT. Encoded protein: CASSLSSDTEAFF. Supplemented by reference TRBV7-3 and TRBJ1-1, the full variable domain reads GAGVSQTPSNKVTEKGKYVELRCDPISGHTALYWYRQSLGQGPEFLIYFQGTGAADDSGLPNDRFFAVRPEGSVSTLKIQRTERGDSAVYLCASSLSSDTEAFFGQGTRLTVV.

The chain combines TRBV7-2 with TRBJ2-7; unclear D gene. Germline values: CDR1 SGHTA, CDR2 FQGNSA. Trimming stripped 1 base from V and 6 bases from J, with 7 bases between. The CDR3 runs 12 residues. CDR3: CASSLVHGEQYF. In nucleotides, the CDR3 is TGTGCCAGCAGCTTAGTCCATGGCGAGCAGTACTTC.

CDR3 region: CASSQERRGDTGELFF. The CDR3 coding sequence is TGTGCCAGCAGCCAAGAGAGGCGGGGGGACACCGGGGAGCTGTTTTTT. This chain links TRBV4-2 with TRBJ2-2, with 8 bases fitting TRBD2. The CDR3 runs to 16 residues. Germline V lookup: CDR1 LGHNA, CDR2 YNFKEQ. With V trimmed by 0 bases and J by 3 bases, 3 bases remained unmatched.

The chain links TRBV27 to TRBJ1-5; 7 nucleotides align to TRBD1. The CDR3 totals 15 residues. CDR1 and CDR2 from the germline V gene are MNHEY and SMNVEV (reference sequence). Unmatched junction bases numbered 5, after V lost 0 bases and J lost 6 bases. CDR3 DNA: TGTGCCAGCAGTTTATCAAGGACAGGCCGTCAGCCCCAGCATTTT. This sequence encodes CASSLSRTGRQPQHF.

V is TRBV5-1 and J is TRBJ2-7; TRBD2 matches at 7 bases. Germline V CDR1 and CDR2: SGHRS, YFSETQ. There are 13 residues in the CDR3. V lost 5 bases and J lost 5; bases outside the gene matches: 7. The DNA for the CDR3 is TGCGCCAGCAGAGAAGGCGGGAGCAACGAGCAGTACTTC. Protein product: CASREGGSNEQYF.

The rearrangement joins TRBV6-1 to TRBJ2-3, with 8 bases fitting TRBD1. The V and J ends lost 2 bases and 5 bases, in that order; junction bases with no gene match: 6. The CDR3 consists of 15 residues. The V gene's germline CDR1 is MNHNS and CDR2 SASEGT. CDR3 in amino acids: CASSELGQVRDTQYF. In nucleotides, the CDR3 is TGTGCCAGCAGTGAATTGGGACAGGTGAGAGATACGCAGTATTTT.

This clone is a singleton in its sample. The chain joins TRBV7-2 to TRBJ1-2; 10 bases are a match to TRBD1. J lost 0 bases, V lost 5 bases, and 3 bases had no gene match. This CDR3 has 15 amino acids. Germline loops: CDR1 SGHTA, CDR2 FQGNSA. The CDR3 region is CASSHDRGPNYGYTF. The CDR3, as DNA: TGTGCCAGCAGCCACGACAGGGGGCCTAACTATGGCTACACCTTC.

The count of this clone is one. The rearrangement joins TRBV7-2 to TRBJ1-2; D might be TRBD1 (5 bases). V lost 1 base and J lost 2, with 11 bases in between. The CDR3 loop spans 15 amino acids. Germline assignment: CDR1 SGHTA and CDR2 FQGNSA. The CDR3 loop is CASSLVPQGNYGYTF. CDR3 nucleotide sequence: TGTGCCAGCAGCTTAGTCCCCCAGGGAAACTATGGCTACACCTTC.

The chain couples TRBV5-4 to TRBJ1-6; possibly TRBD1 for D (6 bases). With 8 bases removed from V and 6 bases from J, the gap between germline ends came to 21 bases. Germline V CDR1 and CDR2: SGHNT, YYREEE (reference sequence). There are 16 residues in the CDR3. CDR3 sequence reads: CASKQGRERGNSPLHF. The DNA of the CDR3 is TGTGCCAGTAAACAGGGCCGAGAAAGGGGTAATTCACCCCTCCACTTT. Looking up the rest from reference TRBV5-4 and TRBJ1-6 gives the full variable domain: ETGVTQSPTHLIKTRGQQVTLRCSSQSGHNTVSWYQQALGQGPQFIFQYYREEENGRGNFPPRFSGLQFPNYSSELNVNALELDDSALYLCASKQGRERGNSPLHFGNGTRLTVT.

J is TRBJ2-3 and V is TRBV7-9, with D perhaps being TRBD1 or TRBD2 (5 bases each). Looked up from germline, CDR1 is SEHNR and CDR2 is FQNEAQ (reference sequence). The CDR3 contains 14 residues. Trimming removed 0 bases at V and 2 bases at J, with 6 bases between. The CDR3 sequence is CASSLAGTTDTQYF. For the CDR3, the DNA is TGTGCCAGCAGCTTAGCAGGGACCACAGATACGCAGTATTTT.

The V and J genes are TRBV9 and TRBJ2-7; D gene ambiguous. V dropped 5 bases and J dropped 0 bases, with 15 bases sitting between them. The CDR3 is 15 residues long. Looked up from germline, CDR1 is SGDLS and CDR2 is YYNGEE. CDR3 sequence: CASSRSGGHSYEQYF. DNA for the CDR3: TGTGCCAGCAGTCGATCTGGTGGTCACTCCTACGAGCAGTACTTC. The complete variable domain, with remaining parts taken from reference TRBV9 and TRBJ2-7, reads DSGVTQTPKHLITATGQRVTLRCSPRSGDLSVYWYQQSLDQGLQFLIQYYNGEERAKGNILERFSAQQFPDLHSELNLSSLELGDSALYFCASSRSGGHSYEQYFGPGTRLTVT.

This sequence joins TRBV3-1 (or the pseudogene TRBV3-2) and TRBJ2-5; 8 bases align to TRBD2. J lost 5 bases, V lost 1 base, and 6 bases had no gene match. There are 15 residues in the CDR3. In germline, CDR1 is LGHDT, CDR2 YNNKEL (reference sequence). CDR3 sequence: CASSQGRLASETQYF. CDR3 nucleotides: TGTGCCAGCAGCCAAGGGAGACTAGCGAGCGAGACCCAGTACTTC.

The genes are TRBV6-4 and TRBJ2-2, with D possibly being TRBD2 (5 bases). Trimming pared 6 bases from V and 0 bases from J, leaving 8 bases between. Germline CDR1 MRHNA, CDR2 SNTAGT. The CDR3 extends over 14 amino acids. The CDR3 DNA reads as TGTGCCAGCAGAACGGGATCGAACACCGGGGAGCTGTTTTTT. It specifies CASRTGSNTGELFF.

V gene TRBV5-1 combines with J gene TRBJ2-2, with D possibly being TRBD1 or TRBD2 (5 bases each). The germline V gene has CDR1 SGHRS and CDR2 YFSETQ. There are 15 residues in the CDR3. V gave up 3 bases and J gave up 1 base, with 10 bases separating them. The chain's CDR3 is CASSSGTGNTGELFF. The CDR3 coding sequence is TGCGCCAGCAGCTCAGGGACGGGGAACACCGGGGAGCTGTTTTTT.

The CDR3 spells CASSPGRGFTSGNNEQFF. DNA of the CDR3: TGTGCCAGCAGCCCCGGGCGAGGTTTTACTAGCGGGAATAATGAGCAGTTCTTC. The chain carries TRBV13 and TRBJ2-1; 10 nucleotides line up with TRBD2. Trimming cost V 5 bases and J 7 bases; bases outside gene matches: 17. CDR3 size: 18 residues. CDR1 and CDR2 from the germline V gene are PRHDT and FYEKMQ (reference sequence). Full variable domain (missing parts from reference TRBV13 and TRBJ2-1): AAGVIQSPRHLIKEKRETATLKCYPIPRHDTVYWYQQGPGQDPQFLISFYEKMQSDKGSIPDRFSAQQFSDYHSELNMSSLELGDSALYFCASSPGRGFTSGNNEQFFGPGTRLTVL.

The chain joins TRBV18 to TRBJ2-1, with 7 positions matching TRBD1. The germline V gene has CDR1 KGHSH and CDR2 LQKENI. Germline trimming cut 3 bases from V and 10 bases from J; bases unmatched to any gene: 6. CDR3 size: 13 residues. The CDR3 loop reads CASSPRTGSEQFF. The CDR3 bases are TGTGCCAGCTCACCTCGGACAGGTAGCGAGCAGTTCTTC.

The chain recombines TRBV11-2 with TRBJ2-1, with TRBD2 matching over 8 bases. Germline lookup yields CDR1 SGHAT and CDR2 FQNNGV. This CDR3 is built from 15 residues. J gave up 2 bases and V 5 bases, and 5 bases lay outside the gene matches. This CDR3 reads CASSPTSGTYNEQFF. The CDR3 DNA reads as TGTGCCAGCAGCCCTACTAGCGGCACCTACAATGAGCAGTTCTTC.

This chain connects TRBV7-6 to TRBJ2-5; 7 nucleotides agree with TRBD1. Per germline, CDR1 SGHVS and CDR2 FNYEAQ. The CDR3 has 15 amino acids. The trim removed 2 bases at V and 3 bases at J, leaving 6 bases unmatched. The CDR3 region has the DNA TGTGCCAGCAGCTTAAGGGAGACAGGGAAAGAGACCCAGTACTTC. Residues: CASSLRETGKETQYF.

The genes are TRBV11-1 and TRBJ1-2, with D tentatively TRBD1 (6 bases). Per the germline V gene, CDR1 is SGHAT and CDR2 is FQDESV (reference sequence). This CDR3 contains 15 residues. With 1 base removed from V and 4 bases from J, the gap between germline ends came to 13 bases. The CDR3 sequence: CASSLEGGDSYGYTF. The CDR3 region has the DNA TGTGCCAGCAGCTTAGAGGGGGGCGACTCCTATGGCTACACCTTC.

This chain uses TRBV27 with TRBJ2-1; D gene unclear. Germline lookup yields CDR1 MNHEY and CDR2 SMNVEV (reference sequence). This CDR3 contains 15 residues. Trimming shortened V by 8 bases and J by 4 bases, and 18 bases separated the two germline ends. DNA of the CDR3: TGTGCCAGCGGAGATTGGTACAAAGGTTACAATGAGCAGTTCTTC. Translated: CASGDWYKGYNEQFF.

The chain combines TRBV19 with TRBJ1-1; perhaps TRBD1 as D (6 bases). From germline, CDR1 is LNHDA and CDR2 SQIVND (reference sequence). V shed 3 bases and J shed 6 bases, with 20 bases lying between them. The CDR3 runs to 16 residues. CDR3 protein: CASSIQGMSVYPEAFF. DNA of the CDR3: TGTGCCAGTAGTATCCAGGGGATGTCCGTGTATCCTGAAGCTTTCTTT.

This chain links TRBV19 with TRBJ2-7; maybe TRBD2 (7 bases). This CDR3 contains 13 residues. Trimming left V 0 bases short and J 5 bases short, with 8 bases between. Germline V CDR1 and CDR2: LNHDA, SQIVND (reference sequence). CDR3 DNA sequence: TGTGCCAGTAGTATAGAAGGGGGGGACGAGCAGTACTTC. Translated, it gives CASSIEGGDEQYF.

This chain links TRBV5-6 with TRBJ1-6, with D possibly being TRBD1 (5 bases). The V end was cut by 4 bases, the J end by 1 base, with 15 bases between. CDR3 length: 17 residues. Germline lookup yields CDR1 SGHDT and CDR2 YYEEEE. The CDR3 protein is CASSRRGIGSYNSPLHF. CDR3 in DNA: TGTGCCAGCAGCCGGAGGGGAATTGGGTCCTATAATTCACCCCTCCACTTT.

V gene TRBV19 combines with J gene TRBJ2-7; 7 bases match TRBD2. The length of the CDR3 is 16 residues. V was clipped by 3 bases and J by 6 bases; unmatched bases: 14. Germline CDR1 LNHDA, CDR2 SQIVND (reference sequence). This CDR3 reads CASSMRGGGRIVEQYF. The CDR3 DNA sequence: TGTGCCAGTAGTATGCGGGGTGGCGGGAGAATAGTCGAGCAGTACTTC.

The table lists this clone with a count of one. The chain joins TRBV6-5 to TRBJ1-1; D is perhaps TRBD1 (6 bases). Between the trimmed V and J ends, which lost 8 bases and 4 bases, there was a span of 17 bases. The CDR3 length is 14 residues. From germline, CDR1 is MNHEY and CDR2 SVGAGI. The CDR3 region is CASGGMQGTTEAFF. DNA of the CDR3: TGTGCCAGCGGGGGAATGCAGGGGACCACTGAAGCTTTCTTT.

The chain employs TRBV5-4 and TRBJ2-7, with D possibly TRBD2 on 5 matching bases. Trimming took 3 bases from V and 2 from J, leaving 15 bases between them. The CDR3 runs 15 residues. Germline values: CDR1 SGHNT, CDR2 YYREEE (reference sequence). DNA of the CDR3: TGTGCCAGCAGCTCCCTTGGAGGCCCAACCTACGAGCAGTACTTC. It translates to CASSSLGGPTYEQYF.

CDR3 bases: TGCAGCGTTGGTGGCCATATGCTGTCGCAAGAGACCCAGTACTTC. This encodes CSVGGHMLSQETQYF. This chain connects TRBV29-1 to TRBJ2-5; D gene uncertain. Germline CDR1 and CDR2: SQVTM and ANQGSEA. This CDR3 region has 15 residues. V dropped 4 bases and J dropped 2 bases, with 17 bases sitting between them.

V and J are TRBV18 and TRBJ1-6, with D uncertain. CDR3 length: 19 amino acids. With 0 bases removed from V and 0 bases from J, the gap between germline ends came to 15 bases. Germline assignment: CDR1 KGHSH and CDR2 LQKENI. The CDR3 sequence: CASSPPHVGLSSYNSPLHF. Written as DNA, the CDR3 is TGTGCCAGCTCACCACCGCACGTCGGCCTTAGCTCCTATAATTCACCCCTCCACTTT.

The genes are TRBV7-2 and TRBJ2-1; D ambiguous. CDR1 SGHTA and CDR2 FQGNSA come from the germline V gene. Trimming took off 4 bases at V and 2 bases at J, with 3 bases between the two ends. The CDR3 sequence is 12 residues long. CDR3 DNA: TGTGCCAGCAGCTCCACCTACAATGAGCAGTTCTTC. Its translation is CASSSTYNEQFF.